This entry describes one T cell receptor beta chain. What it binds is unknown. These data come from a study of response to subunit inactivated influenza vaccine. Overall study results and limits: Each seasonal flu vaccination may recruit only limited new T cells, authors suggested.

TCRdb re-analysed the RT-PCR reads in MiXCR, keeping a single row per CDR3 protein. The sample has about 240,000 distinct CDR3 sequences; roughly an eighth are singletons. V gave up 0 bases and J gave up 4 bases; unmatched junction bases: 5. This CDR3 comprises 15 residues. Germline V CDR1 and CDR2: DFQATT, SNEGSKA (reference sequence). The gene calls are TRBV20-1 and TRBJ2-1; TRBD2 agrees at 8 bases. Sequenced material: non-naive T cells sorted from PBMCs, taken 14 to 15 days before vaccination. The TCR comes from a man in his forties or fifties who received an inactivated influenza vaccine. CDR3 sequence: CSARDPTGGYNEQFF. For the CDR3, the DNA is TGCAGTGCTAGAGATCCGACGGGGGGGTACAATGAGCAGTTCTTC.